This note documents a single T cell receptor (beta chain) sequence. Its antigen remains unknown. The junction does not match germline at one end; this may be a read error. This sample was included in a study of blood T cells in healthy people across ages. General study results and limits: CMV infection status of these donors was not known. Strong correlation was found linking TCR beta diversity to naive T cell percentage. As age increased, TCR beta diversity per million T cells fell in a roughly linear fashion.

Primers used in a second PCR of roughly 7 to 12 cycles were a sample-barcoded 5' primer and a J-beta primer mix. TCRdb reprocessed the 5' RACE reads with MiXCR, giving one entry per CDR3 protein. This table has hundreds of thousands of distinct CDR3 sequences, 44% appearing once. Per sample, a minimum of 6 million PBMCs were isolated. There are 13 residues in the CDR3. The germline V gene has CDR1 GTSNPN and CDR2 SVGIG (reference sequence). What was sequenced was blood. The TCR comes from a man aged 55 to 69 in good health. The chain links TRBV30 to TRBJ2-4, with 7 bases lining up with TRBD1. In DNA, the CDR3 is TGTACCTGCCGCCGGGACAGAGGGAACATTCAGTACTTC. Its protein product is CTCRRDRGNIQYF.